This T cell receptor beta chain was retrieved from a study of patients and donors after allogeneic stem cell transplantation. Losses at the gene ends were 6 bases for V and 6 bases for J; bases not matched to a gene: 8. The CDR3 has 15 residues. The germline V gene has CDR1 SQVTM and CDR2 ANQGSEA. TCRdb re-called the RT-PCR reads with MiXCR, one entry per CDR3 protein. In the table there are approximately 200,000 distinct CDR3 sequences, 41% of which are singletons. Sequenced material: blood, either unsorted or a sorted T cell fraction (not recorded which). This sequence was found in a human donor who was either an allogeneic HSCT recipient or a stem cell or donor lymphocyte infusion donor (not recorded which). It is not recorded whose cells these are; they may come from a transplant donor. The gene calls are TRBV29-1 and TRBJ2-2; 12 nucleotides match TRBD2. The CDR3 coding sequence is TGCAGCGTCGGGGAAGGACTAGCGGGACCCGGGGAGCTGTTTTTT. Protein sequence: CSVGEGLAGPGELFF.